The 18 T cell receptor beta chains listed next were all sequenced from one sample in a study of cytomegalovirus exposure and HLA in healthy donors. PCR employed 60 Vbeta and 13 Jbeta primers. TCRdb's table, derived via immunoSEQ multiplex PCR, lists solely in-frame clones and lacks some. In the table there are more than 85,000 clones, around four fifths of which are singletons. The sample consisted of PBMCs. The receptors here all came from an older woman in good health and CMV-seropositive.

The chain is built from TRBV5-1 and TRBJ1-2; D possibly corresponds to TRBD1 (6 bases). This CDR3 comprises 15 residues. Germline V gene data show CDR1 as SGHRS and CDR2 as YFSETQ. V lost 0 bases and J 0 bases, leaving 9 bases between the germline ends. DNA of the CDR3: TGCGCCAGCAGCTTGGAACGGGACACTAACTATGGCTACACCTTC. Its protein product is CASSLERDTNYGYTF.

The chain uses TRBV19 and TRBJ2-3; TRBD2 matches 15 bases. Trimming removed 5 bases from V and 4 bases from J; junction bases left unmatched: 10. The length of the CDR3 is 18 residues. Germline loops: CDR1 LNHDA, CDR2 SQIVND (reference sequence). The CDR3 DNA sequence: TGTGCCAGTAGTTCAAGGACTAGCGGGAGGGCCGGGTCAGATACGCAGTATTTT. Protein product: CASSSRTSGRAGSDTQYF.

The chain joins TRBV6-5 to TRBJ2-7; 12 bases are shared with TRBD1. The length of the CDR3 is 16 residues. The germline V gene has CDR1 MNHEY and CDR2 SVGAGI. Unmatched junction bases numbered 5, after V lost 2 bases and J lost 3 bases. The CDR3 bases are TGTGCCAGCAGTTACACCGGGACAGGGGGCGTCTACGAGCAGTACTTC. Residues: CASSYTGTGGVYEQYF.

V is TRBV28 and J is TRBJ2-1; 11 bases fit TRBD2. CDR1 MDHEN and CDR2 SYDVKM come from the germline V gene. Trimming took 7 bases from V and 1 from J; bases not matched to a gene: 9. The CDR3 is 17 residues long. DNA of the CDR3: TGTGCCAGCAATTCCACCACTAGCGGGAGTTCCTACAATGAGCAGTTCTTC. It translates to CASNSTTSGSSYNEQFF.

CDR3 nucleotide sequence: TGTGCCAGCAGCTTTTACAGGGGCGTCAATCAGCCCCAGCATTTT. This codes for CASSFYRGVNQPQHF. The rearrangement joins TRBV7-2 to TRBJ1-5; 7 positions agree with TRBD1. The V segment lost 3 bases and the J segment 3 bases; nucleotides outside the gene matches: 5. Germline loops: CDR1 SGHTA, CDR2 FQGNSA. The CDR3 contains 15 residues. The full variable domain, with the rest looked up from reference TRBV7-2 and TRBJ1-5, is GAGVSQSPSNKVTEKGKDVELRCDPISGHTALYWYRQSLGQGLEFLIYFQGNSAPDKSGLPSDRFSAERTGGSVSTLTIQRTQQEDSAVYLCASSFYRGVNQPQHFGDGTRLSIL.

This clone has a handful of counts. The J gene is TRBJ1-5, the V gene TRBV5-1; D ambiguous. The CDR3 is 15 amino acids. The germline CDR1 and CDR2 sequences are SGHRS and YFSETQ. Trimming removed 1 base at V and 7 bases at J, with 15 bases between. CDR3 loop: CASSLLGSPGQPQHF. Here the CDR3 DNA reads TGCGCCAGCAGCTTGCTGGGCAGTCCAGGCCAGCCCCAGCATTTT.

This chain joins TRBV2 and TRBJ1-1; 9 nucleotides align to TRBD1. The CDR3 contains 15 residues. The germline gives CDR1 SNHLY, CDR2 FYNNEI. V shed 10 bases, J shed 0 bases, and the junction held 9 bases outside the gene matches. The CDR3 is CAIDRGSFMNTEAFF. The CDR3 DNA reads as TGTGCCATCGACAGGGGGTCCTTCATGAACACTGAAGCTTTCTTT.

The chain joins TRBV5-6 to TRBJ2-2, with 10 bases that match TRBD2. The V and J ends lost 2 bases and 3 bases, in that order; junction bases with no gene match: 4. The CDR3 consists of 16 residues. CDR1 and CDR2 from the germline V gene are SGHDT and YYEEEE. In DNA, the CDR3 is TGTGCCAGCAGCTTTAAAGCGGGAGGGTACACCGGGGAGCTGTTTTTT. This encodes CASSFKAGGYTGELFF. The variable domain in full, completed from reference TRBV5-6 and TRBJ2-2, reads DAGVTQSPTHLIKTRGQQVTLRCSPKSGHDTVSWYQQALGQGPQFIFQYYEEEERQRGNFPDRFSGHQFPNYSSELNVNALLLGDSALYLCASSFKAGGYTGELFFGEGSRLTVL.

The CDR3 nucleotides are TGTGCCAGCAGTGAGGGCCGGGGGGGCGGGACGCTCTACGAGCAGTACTTC. As protein: CASSEGRGGGTLYEQYF. The rearrangement joins TRBV28 to TRBJ2-7; 8 bases are a match to TRBD2. The germline gives CDR1 MDHEN, CDR2 SYDVKM. The CDR3 length is 17 residues. J gave up 3 bases and V 5 bases, and 15 bases lay outside the gene matches. Together with reference TRBV28 and TRBJ2-7, the CDR3 gives the full variable domain: DVKVTQSSRYLVKRTGEKVFLECVQDMDHENMFWYRQDPGLGLRLIYFSYDVKMKEKGDIPEGYSVSREKKERFSLILESASTNQTSMYLCASSEGRGGGTLYEQYFGPGTRLTVT.

The chain recombines TRBV19 with TRBJ2-6, with D maybe TRBD1 (6 bases). This CDR3 spans 16 amino acids. The germline V gene has CDR1 LNHDA and CDR2 SQIVND (reference sequence). V lost 5 bases and J lost 0, with 11 bases in between. The CDR3 DNA follows: TGTGCCAGTAGTGTCACGACAGGCTCTGGGGCCAACGTCCTGACTTTC. Translating gives CASSVTTGSGANVLTF.

This rearrangement joins TRBV29-1 to TRBJ2-7; 13 bases match TRBD2. The CDR3 is 16 amino acids. CDR1 and CDR2 (germline): SQVTM, ANQGSEA. The J segment lost 3 bases and the V segment lost 5 bases, leaving 10 bases of the junction unmatched. The CDR3 reads CSVRDSRLAGGYEQYF. CDR3 bases: TGCAGCGTTCGGGACTCCAGACTAGCGGGAGGCTACGAGCAGTACTTC.

This chain uses TRBV6-1 with TRBJ2-7; 9 bases are a match to TRBD2. From germline, CDR1 is MNHNS and CDR2 SASEGT. The ends lost 1 base at V and 7 bases at J; junction bases unmatched: 5. The CDR3 spans 14 residues. This CDR3 reads CASSEGRAGGEQYF. The CDR3 DNA reads as TGTGCCAGCAGTGAAGGGCGGGCGGGGGGGGAGCAGTACTTC.

The chain joins TRBV11-2 to TRBJ2-7; 8 bases align to TRBD2. The trim removed 1 base at V and 1 base at J, leaving 6 bases unmatched. The length of the CDR3 is 16 residues. Germline V gene lookup returns CDR1 SGHAT and CDR2 FQNNGV. This CDR3 is CASSLGSGGTSYEQYF. The DNA of the CDR3 is TGTGCCAGCAGCTTAGGAAGCGGGGGTACATCCTACGAGCAGTACTTC. Looking up the rest from reference TRBV11-2 and TRBJ2-7 gives the full variable domain: EAGVAQSPRYKIIEKRQSVAFWCNPISGHATLYWYQQILGQGPKLLIQFQNNGVVDDSQLPKDRFSAERLKGVDSTLKIQPAKLEDSAVYLCASSLGSGGTSYEQYFGPGTRLTVT.

The chain is built from TRBV28 and TRBJ2-5, with TRBD2 as a possible D gene (5 bases). The length of the CDR3 is 12 residues. Germline loops: CDR1 MDHEN, CDR2 SYDVKM. V was shortened by 6 bases and J by 5 bases, with 10 bases between the two germline ends. The CDR3 region has the DNA TGTGCCAGCAGCCCCAGAGGGGAGACCCAGTACTTC. Protein product: CASSPRGETQYF.

The rearrangement joins TRBV5-1 to TRBJ2-7, with D perhaps TRBD1 (5 bases). The germline V gene encodes CDR1 SGHRS and CDR2 YFSETQ. V was clipped by 4 bases and J by 3 bases, with 14 bases between them. The CDR3 has 14 residues. The CDR3: CASSLGDSDYEQYF. CDR3 DNA sequence: TGCGCCAGCAGCCTAGGAGACAGTGACTACGAGCAGTACTTC. Full variable domain (rest looked up from reference TRBV5-1 and TRBJ2-7): KAGVTQTPRYLIKTRGQQVTLSCSPISGHRSVSWYQQTPGQGLQFLFEYFSETQRNKGNFPGRFSGRQFSNSRSEMNVSTLELGDSALYLCASSLGDSDYEQYFGPGTRLTVT.

The chain joins TRBV9 to TRBJ2-7; D might be TRBD1 (5 bases). V gave up 9 bases and J gave up 2 bases, with 18 bases separating them. Germline V gives CDR1 SGDLS, CDR2 YYNGEE. The CDR3 length is 14 residues. The CDR3 region is CAIWGGDLPYEQYF. Written as DNA, the CDR3 is TGTGCCATATGGGGCGGCGATCTGCCCTACGAGCAGTACTTC.

The rearrangement joins TRBV4-1 to TRBJ2-3, with 11 bases that match TRBD2. The junction had 12 bases not matched to a gene; V was cut back by 1 base and J by 6 bases. CDR1 is MGHRA and CDR2 is YSYEKL in the germline V gene. The CDR3 sequence is 18 residues long. The CDR3 nucleotides are TGCGCCAGCAGCCAAGGTTTACGTAGCGGGAGGGCCAGGGATACGCAGTATTTT. It yields the protein CASSQGLRSGRARDTQYF.

V gene TRBV7-6 combines with J gene TRBJ1-3; TRBD1 is a possible D gene (5 bases). CDR1 and CDR2 (germline): SGHVS, FNYEAQ. The CDR3 contains 14 residues. Between the trimmed V and J ends, which lost 1 base and 2 bases, there was a span of 6 bases. CDR3 coding DNA: TGTGCCAGCAGCTTAGGACAGACTGGAAACACCATATATTTT. It yields the protein CASSLGQTGNTIYF.